The next 28 T cell receptor beta chains were all read from a single sample in a study of human T cells and chemical hapten exposure. Using its own MiXCR run on the RACE reads, TCRdb lists one record per CDR3 protein. The sample lists tens of thousands of distinct CDR3 sequences, roughly a tenth occurring once. Time point denoted: patch test 1, 2 weeks after DPC sensitization. Treatment meaning: therapeutic diphenylcyclopropenone sensitization with weekly scalp DPC. Sequencing used whole blood, obtained in connection with sensitization to the hapten diphenylcyclopropenone (DPC). These receptors were collected from a middle-aged man with alopecia areata. Some clones in this sample may be carry-over from other donors' samples.

This clonotype came up many times. The chain links TRBV4-3 to TRBJ2-2; 8 bases line up with TRBD2. J was trimmed by 6 bases and V by 1 base; bases with no gene match: 7. CDR1 LGHNA and CDR2 YSLEER come from the germline V gene. The length of the CDR3 is 16 residues. CDR3 in amino acids: CASSQVGAGEAGELFF. The CDR3 bases are TGCGCCAGCAGCCAAGTAGGAGCGGGAGAAGCCGGGGAGCTGTTTTTT.

V and J are TRBV12-3 or TRBV12-4 and TRBJ1-1; 7 bases fit TRBD1. The V segment lost 0 bases and the J segment 2 bases; nucleotides outside the gene matches: 6. The CDR3 is made up of 16 amino acids. The CDR3 sequence: CASSLAIGQENTEAFF. In nucleotides, the CDR3 is TGTGCCAGCAGTTTAGCGATAGGACAGGAAAACACTGAAGCTTTCTTT.

This clonotype was detected only a few times. The rearrangement links TRBV10-3 to TRBJ2-5; 13 nucleotides align to TRBD2. This CDR3 region has 16 residues. CDR1 ENHRY and CDR2 SYGVKD come from the germline V gene. The V and J ends lost 6 bases and 0 bases, in that order; junction bases with no gene match: 4. The CDR3 DNA follows: TGTGCCATCAGCGGGACTAGCGGGGCCGACCAAGAGACCCAGTACTTC. Its protein product is CAISGTSGADQETQYF.

This clonotype occurred a few times. The V gene is TRBV6-2 or TRBV6-3, the J gene TRBJ1-2, with TRBD1 matching over 11 bases. This CDR3 region has 13 residues. The V gene's germline CDR1 is MNHEY and CDR2 SVGEGT. V shed 7 bases, J shed 6 bases, and the junction held 4 bases outside the gene matches. The CDR3 DNA follows: TGTGCCAGCATCGGACAGGGGGCTGATGGCTACACCTTC. Translation: CASIGQGADGYTF.

This clonotype was detected many times. J is TRBJ1-1 and V is TRBV30; 8 bases are a match to TRBD1. The V gene end was trimmed by 1 base and the J gene end by 1 base; junction bases not matched to a gene: 2. The CDR3 is 14 amino acids. Germline lookup yields CDR1 GTSNPN and CDR2 SVGIG (reference sequence). The CDR3 DNA reads as TGTGCCTGGAGTGCCGACAGGGGGAACACTGAAGCTTTCTTT. Its translation is CAWSADRGNTEAFF.

This clonotype was counted only a few times. J is TRBJ2-7 and V is TRBV11-1, with 8 bases that match TRBD2. The CDR3 spans 15 residues. Germline CDR1 SGHAT, CDR2 FQDESV (reference sequence). The V and J ends lost 2 bases and 2 bases, in that order; junction bases with no gene match: 5. Here the CDR3 DNA reads TGTGCCAGCAGCTTAAGTAGCGGGGAAACCTACGAGCAGTACTTC. Its protein product is CASSLSSGETYEQYF.

This clonotype was picked up a small number of times. The V call is TRBV9, the J call TRBJ2-3; no clear D gene. This CDR3 is 15 amino acids long. V was pared by 0 bases and J by 0 bases, with 8 bases between. Germline V gives CDR1 SGDLS, CDR2 YYNGEE. The CDR3 loop is CASSVGPVSTDTQYF. CDR3 sequence (DNA): TGTGCCAGCAGCGTAGGGCCCGTTAGCACAGATACGCAGTATTTT.

The V call is TRBV14, the J call TRBJ1-1, with D maybe TRBD1 (6 bases). The CDR3 runs 14 residues. Trimming removed 3 bases at V and 6 bases at J, with 14 bases between. CDR1 is SGHDN and CDR2 is FVKESK in the germline V gene. The CDR3 region is CASSQITGKPEAFF. DNA of the CDR3: TGTGCCAGCAGCCAGATAACAGGGAAACCTGAAGCTTTCTTT.

This clonotype was seen only a few times. The chain joins TRBV6-2 or TRBV6-3 to TRBJ2-7; 9 bases are shared with TRBD2. V shed 6 bases, J shed 3 bases, and the junction held 3 bases outside the gene matches. There are 13 residues in the CDR3. Germline CDR1 MNHEY, CDR2 SVGEGT. CDR3 bases: TGTGCCAGCAGAGGAGCGGGAGGCTACGAGCAGTACGTC. Protein product: CASRGAGGYEQYV.

This clonotype was seen ten or more times. The chain is built from TRBV6-2 or TRBV6-3 and TRBJ1-1; a possible D gene is TRBD1 (5 bases). V was clipped by 10 bases and J by 1 base, with 13 bases between them. Per germline, CDR1 MNHEY and CDR2 SVGEGT. The CDR3 consists of 13 residues. The CDR3 protein is CAIEGTANTEAFF. In DNA form, the CDR3 reads TGTGCCATCGAAGGGACGGCGAACACTGAAGCTTTCTTT.

The genes are TRBV20-1 and TRBJ2-3, with 10 bases identical to TRBD2. The CDR3 spans 12 residues. CDR1 and CDR2 from the germline V gene are DFQATT and SNEGSKA (reference sequence). V trimming: 6 bases; J trimming: 11 bases; junction bases outside the gene matches: 8. CDR3 nucleotides: TGCAGTGCAGAATCCTTAGCGGGAGGGCAGTATTTT. Amino acids: CSAESLAGGQYF.

V and J are TRBV7-2 and TRBJ2-1, with D uncertain. Trimming shortened V by 2 bases and J by 7 bases, and 6 bases separated the two germline ends. The germline CDR1 and CDR2 sequences are SGHTA and FQGNSA. The CDR3 length is 12 residues. The CDR3 DNA reads TGTGCCAGCAGCTTATACGGGAATGAGCAGTTCTTC. Protein product: CASSLYGNEQFF.

The sample holds a few counts of this clonotype. V and J are TRBV6-5 and TRBJ2-7, with D possibly called TRBD1 or TRBD2 (5 bases each). Germline V CDR1 and CDR2: MNHEY, SVGAGI. CDR3 size: 14 residues. The V end lost 5 bases, the J end lost 4 bases, and 15 bases lay between the germline ends. The CDR3 loop is CASSKPGRQYEQYF. The DNA for the CDR3 is TGTGCCAGCAGTAAACCGGGGCGCCAGTACGAGCAGTACTTC.

This clonotype was seen more than once but under ten times. This chain joins TRBV7-2 and TRBJ2-3; D is ambiguous. CDR3 length: 14 amino acids. Germline CDR1 SGHTA, CDR2 FQGNSA. Trimming cost V 9 bases and J 0 bases, with 13 bases left between them. The DNA for the CDR3 is TGTGCCAGTCAACCCCGTGCTAGCACAGATACGCAGTATTTT. It codes for CASQPRASTDTQYF.

The genes are TRBV28 and TRBJ1-4, with D perhaps TRBD1 (6 bases). In germline, CDR1 is MDHEN, CDR2 SYDVKM. With 6 bases removed from V and 8 bases from J, the gap between germline ends came to 16 bases. The CDR3 length is 14 residues. CDR3 residues: CASRYTTGSEKLFF. The CDR3 nucleotides read TGTGCCAGCAGATACACAACAGGGAGCGAAAAACTGTTTTTT.

The CDR3: CASSTQGGPTYEQYV. The CDR3 coding sequence is TGTGCCAGCAGCACCCAGGGGGGGCCCACCTACGAGCAGTACGTC. The chain couples TRBV9 to TRBJ2-7; D might be TRBD1 or TRBD2, each matching 7 bases. CDR1 and CDR2 (germline): SGDLS, YYNGEE. V lost 4 bases to trimming and J lost 2 bases, with 16 bases between them. This CDR3 has 15 amino acids.

This clonotype was seen only a few times. The chain combines TRBV10-3 with TRBJ2-3, with D possibly TRBD1 on 5 matching bases. The CDR3 sequence is 13 residues long. Germline V gene sequence: CDR1 ENHRY, CDR2 SYGVKD. V was pared by 9 bases and J by 0 bases, with 10 bases between. The DNA for the CDR3 is TGTGCCATACGACAGACTAGCACAGATACGCAGTATTTT. Amino acid sequence: CAIRQTSTDTQYF.

This clonotype came up a few times. The gene calls are TRBV9 and TRBJ2-1, with 12 bases aligning to TRBD2. Trimming at V came to 0 bases and at J to 12 bases, leaving 22 bases not matched to a gene. The CDR3 spans 20 residues. Looked up from germline, CDR1 is SGDLS and CDR2 is YYNGEE. The chain's CDR3 is CASSVATGLAGRLSGVVQFF. The CDR3 coding sequence is TGTGCCAGCAGCGTAGCTACCGGACTAGCGGGACGGCTAAGCGGTGTGGTGCAGTTCTTC.

The chain employs TRBV3-1 and TRBJ2-3, with D unclear. The CDR3 spans 15 residues. Germline CDR1 LGHDT, CDR2 YNNKEL (reference sequence). Between the trimmed V and J ends, which lost 0 bases and 0 bases, there was a span of 7 bases. CDR3 bases: TGTGCCAGCAGCCAAGATGGTCGGAGCACAGATACGCAGTATTTT. Encoded protein: CASSQDGRSTDTQYF.

This clonotype has a count of ten or more. V and J are TRBV7-2 and TRBJ2-7; TRBD2 aligns across 7 bases. This CDR3 is 14 amino acids long. Germline CDR1 reads SGHTA; CDR2 reads FQGNSA. J gave up 1 base and V 6 bases, and 6 bases lay outside the gene matches. CDR3 sequence reads: CASRVGGGSYEQYF. The CDR3 DNA follows: TGTGCCAGCAGGGTTGGGGGGGGTTCCTACGAGCAGTACTTC.

There are a few counts of this clonotype. This chain connects TRBV21-1 to TRBJ1-5. TRBV21-1 is a known pseudogene. The CDR3 is made up of 15 amino acids. The CDR3 DNA follows: TGTGCCAGCAGACGCAGGGCCGGAGTTGGACAGCCCCAGCATTTT. Translated: CASRRRAGVGQPQHF.

This clonotype was observed a handful of times. The CDR3 DNA is TGTGCCAGCAGTTACAACACGGCTTACCCCTACGAGCAGTACTTC. Translation: CASSYNTAYPYEQYF. The rearrangement links TRBV6-2 or TRBV6-3 to TRBJ2-7, with no clear D. Trimming took off 2 bases at V and 2 bases at J, with 13 bases between the two ends. CDR3 length: 15 amino acids. CDR1 and CDR2 (germline): MNHEY, SVGEGT.

This clonotype showed up just a few times. The V gene is TRBV3-1, the J gene TRBJ2-2, with no clear D. Trimming stripped 4 bases from V and 5 bases from J, with 11 bases between. Germline V gene sequence: CDR1 LGHDT, CDR2 YNNKEL (reference sequence). The CDR3 totals 14 residues. CDR3 residues: CASSRTRFTGELFF. The CDR3 nucleotides are TGTGCCAGCAGCCGTACTCGATTTACCGGGGAGCTGTTTTTT. Full variable domain (remainder filled in from reference TRBV3-1 and TRBJ2-2): DTAVSQTPKYLVTQMGNDKSIKCEQNLGHDTMYWYKQDSKKFLKIMFSYNNKELIINETVPNRFSPKSPDKAHLNLHINSLELGDSAVYFCASSRTRFTGELFFGEGSRLTVL.

This clonotype was counted many times. V usage is TRBV2 and J usage is TRBJ1-5; 7 bases match TRBD1. J lost 4 bases, V lost 2 bases, and 5 bases had no gene match. Germline V gene lookup returns CDR1 SNHLY and CDR2 FYNNEI. The CDR3 totals 15 residues. As DNA, the CDR3 is TGTGCCAGCAGTGAATCGACAGGGCTTAATCAGCCCCAGCATTTT. Its protein product is CASSESTGLNQPQHF.

This clonotype was seen ten or more times. The V and J genes are TRBV18 and TRBJ1-2; TRBD1 matches at 9 bases. Looked up from germline, CDR1 is KGHSH and CDR2 is LQKENI. J was trimmed by 10 bases and V by 3 bases; bases with no gene match: 6. The CDR3 length is 13 residues. CDR3 bases: TGTGCCAGCTCACCCGGGACAGGGTCCTTCTACACCTTC. Translating gives CASSPGTGSFYTF.

This clonotype was seen at least ten times. The V and J genes are TRBV28 and TRBJ2-3; D is uncertain. The V end lost 5 bases, the J end lost 2 bases, and 11 bases lay between the germline ends. Germline V gives CDR1 MDHEN, CDR2 SYDVKM. The CDR3 loop spans 14 amino acids. The CDR3 DNA reads TGTGCCAGCAGTATTCCATACTACACAGATACGCAGTATTTT. Encoded protein: CASSIPYYTDTQYF.

V usage is TRBV14 and J usage is TRBJ2-1; D not resolved. With 1 base removed from V and 3 bases from J, the gap between germline ends came to 16 bases. In germline, CDR1 is SGHDN, CDR2 FVKESK. This CDR3 contains 17 residues. The CDR3 protein is CASSQVVSDVSYNEQFF. In DNA, the CDR3 is TGTGCCAGCAGCCAAGTGGTGTCAGACGTTAGCTACAATGAGCAGTTCTTC.

The chain employs TRBV6-2 or TRBV6-3 and TRBJ2-1, with 9 bases identical to TRBD2. The CDR3 is made up of 15 amino acids. Trimming cost V 7 bases and J 1 base; bases outside gene matches: 5. Germline-derived CDR1 and CDR2 are MNHEY and SVGEGT. The CDR3 reads CASTASGTSYNEQFF. Here the CDR3 DNA reads TGTGCCAGCACTGCTAGCGGGACTTCCTACAATGAGCAGTTCTTC.